These T cell receptor beta chains were read from a single sample in a study of blood T cell repertoires in COVID-19. TCRdb's table, derived via immunoSEQ multiplex PCR, lists solely in-frame clones and lacks some. Of around 340,000 clones listed, 65% to 90% are singletons. Sequenced: PBMCs or T cells enriched from blood (not recorded which). The receptors were sampled from a woman between 40 and 50 years old with acute COVID-19. Each CDR3 is given with its conserved first and last residue. The D gene is left open where the match is weak. Clone sizes are given selectively: once, few, many, or a class where the clone is expanded.

d_gene	v_gene	j_gene	abundance	CDR3nt	CDR3aa
-	TRBV7-2	TRBJ2-3	-	TGTGCCAGCACCTCCCATGGCGGATTAAAGGATACGCAGTATTTT	CASTSHGGLKDTQYF
TRBD1	TRBV4-1	TRBJ1-1	few	TGCGCCAGCAGCCAAGAAGGACAGGTCGGCACTGAAGCTTTCTTT	CASSQEGQVGTEAFF
-	TRBV7-9	TRBJ1-3	-	TGTGCCAGCAGCTTAGCACAAGGACAAGACTCTGGAAACACCATATATTTT	CASSLAQGQDSGNTIYF
TRBD2	TRBV3-1/TRBV3-2	TRBJ2-1	-	TGTGCCAGCAGCCCGGGGGGGCGAGGAGGGACCTACAATGAGCAGTTCTTC	CASSPGGRGGTYNEQFF
TRBD1	TRBV10-3	TRBJ2-7	-	TGTGCCATCAGTGAGGGACAGGGTGGCGACGAGCAGTACTTC	CAISEGQGGDEQYF
-	TRBV28	TRBJ1-6	-	TGTGCCAGCGCTCGACTCTCCTATAATTCACCCCTCCACTTT	CASARLSYNSPLHF
-	TRBV18	TRBJ1-2	-	TGTGCCAGCTCACCCCGAGAGAGTTATGGCTACACCTTC	CASSPRESYGYTF
TRBD1	TRBV3-1/TRBV3-2	TRBJ1-6	-	TGTGCCAGCAGCCCCCCGGACAGGGGCCGAAATTCACCCCTCCACTTT	CASSPPDRGRNSPLHF
-	TRBV14	TRBJ1-1	-	TGTGCCAGCAGCCAAATAATGGGGCAGCCGTACGAAGCTTTCTTT	CASSQIMGQPYEAFF
TRBD1	TRBV6-2/TRBV6-3	TRBJ1-6	-	TGTGCCAGCAGTCATGGACAGGGGGTCCACTTT	CASSHGQGVHF
TRBD1	TRBV6-5	TRBJ1-1	once	TGTGCCAGCAGTCTAACTGGACAGGGGAACACTGAAGCTTTCTTT	CASSLTGQGNTEAFF